These T cell receptor beta chains were read from a single sample in a study of T cell responses to AZD1222 COVID-19 vaccine. Method: immunoSEQ multiplex PCR; TCRdb's copy keeps in-frame clones and lacks some. In the table there are approximately 85,000 clones, around 86% of which are singletons. The material sequenced was peripheral blood, taken on day 0 of AZD1222 vaccination. These receptors were taken from an adult in good health. Both conserved end residues are part of each CDR3. A D gene is named only where the DNA matches it firmly.

d_call j_call v_call cdr3_aa
. TRBJ1-1 TRBV18 CASSSDVNTEAFF
TRBD2 TRBJ2-1 TRBV5-1 CASSLETSFNEQFF
. TRBJ1-1 TRBV30 CAWIQPNTEAFF
TRBD2 TRBJ2-3 TRBV3-1/TRBV3-2 CASSLTSGRSTDTQYF
. TRBJ1-2 TRBV30 CAWSPMGDGYTF
. TRBJ1-6 TRBV5-1 CASSLGQLGTSPLHF
TRBD1 TRBJ2-7 TRBV27 CASSLTGGYEQYF
. TRBJ2-1 TRBV27 CASSLSAREQFF
. TRBJ1-2 TRBV12-5 CASGQGNYGYTF
. TRBJ1-5 TRBV18 CASSLRDTASNQPQHF
TRBD2 TRBJ2-7 TRBV6-5 CASSPRGGLEQYF
. TRBJ1-6 TRBV2 CASRPNRQNSPLHF
. TRBJ2-7 TRBV11-3 CASSWGTDSYEQYF
TRBD2 TRBJ2-5 TRBV11-2 CASSPPSGVETQYF
. TRBJ2-7 TRBV3-1/TRBV3-2 CASSQVPEPSYEQYF
. TRBJ1-4 TRBV10-3 CAISERTHEKLFF
TRBD2 TRBJ2-5 TRBV11-2 CASSPSGGETQYF
TRBD1 TRBJ1-5 TRBV2 CASSGTGGNQPQHF
. TRBJ2-7 TRBV5-1 CASSSGRLGDGGRYF
TRBD1 TRBJ1-2 TRBV6-5 CASSYTGTGNGYTF
. TRBJ2-1 TRBV12-3/TRBV12-4 CASSLGDYNEQFF
. TRBJ1-6 TRBV18 CASSPSLDSGPRNLHF
. TRBJ1-2 TRBV11-2 CASSKGTTYGYTF
TRBD2 TRBJ2-4 TRBV27 CASSLSLAGLGKNIQYF
TRBD2 TRBJ2-2 TRBV19 CASSTREGRGTGELFF
TRBD1 TRBJ1-1 TRBV5-1 CASSPGQGIGAFF
. TRBJ1-3 TRBV19 CASSRDGNSGNTIYF
. TRBJ1-4 TRBV19 CASSILDLNEKLFF
. TRBJ2-2 TRBV18 CASSPWAGGAGDTGELFF
. TRBJ1-2 TRBV27 CASSFAQGNYGYTF
. TRBJ1-2 TRBV6-5 CASSPLGHYGYTF